This T cell receptor beta chain was identified in a study of blood T cell repertoires in COVID-19. Overall study context: The origin of the acute and convalescent COVID-19 samples was the United States, Italy and Spain. T cells, B-cell-depleted T cells, or PBMCs provided the cDNA or gDNA that served as material.

The protocol was immunoSEQ multiplex PCR, while the TCRdb copy is restricted to in-frame clones and leaves out a portion. The sample holds approximately 140,000 clones, 70% to 80% seen once. Unmatched junction bases numbered 9, after V lost 4 bases and J lost 3 bases. CDR3 length equals 15 residues. CDR1 and CDR2 (germline): SGHVS, FQNEAQ. Specimen: peripheral blood. V gene TRBV7-8 combines with J gene TRBJ2-7; 7 nucleotides line up with TRBD2. The receptor comes from a man over 45 with acute or convalescent COVID-19. The CDR3 loop is CASSSAPSGFYEQYV. In DNA, the CDR3 is TGTGCCAGCAGCTCAGCGCCTAGCGGTTTCTACGAGCAGTACGTC.